These T cell receptor beta chains were read from a single sample in a study of OX40 agonist ivuxolimab in advanced cancers. Produced via immunoSEQ multiplex PCR; TCRdb's table is partial and in-frame only. The sample contains about 92,000 clones, roughly 90% of which appear only once. Source: CD4+ or CD8+ T cells sorted from blood, taken in a trial of the OX40 agonist ivuxolimab. The receptor source for this set is an adult with an advanced solid tumor such as melanoma, head and neck, liver or kidney cancer. Each CDR3 is given without its conserved first and last residue.

TRBV6-1	TRBJ2-3	ASSGPGRDTDTQY
TRBV7-9	TRBJ2-3	ASSFRGLADTQY
TRBV4-2	TRBJ2-3	ASSQETSGRTDTQY
TRBV20-1	TRBJ2-1	SAEYNEQF
TRBV19	TRBJ2-7	ASSSRTPPYEQY
TRBV18	TRBJ2-2	ASGEVGGSTGELF
TRBV5-4	TRBJ2-3	ASSPNEDTQY
TRBV2	TRBJ2-5	ASGWGQGKETQY
TRBV28	TRBJ2-1	ASSLAGITYNEQF
TRBV10-3	TRBJ1-1	AISVSPTEAF
TRBV10-3	TRBJ1-1	AIRPGQGITEAF
TRBV29-1	TRBJ1-2	SVRGSVFYGYT
TRBV5-5	TRBJ2-1	ASSPDGYSSYNEQF
TRBV7-3	TRBJ2-3	ASSPQGGGAFTDTQY
TRBV9	TRBJ2-5	ASSVAAGQKETQY
TRBV5-4	TRBJ2-2	ASRPYSYTGELF
TRBV4-1	TRBJ2-3	ASSLSGTSTIQDTQY
TRBV12-5	TRBJ2-3	ASGLVADGTGSADTQY
TRBV21-1	TRBJ1-5	ASSKEPQH
TRBV9	TRBJ2-3	ASSVEDGRGGTQY
TRBV7-3	TRBJ2-2	ASSPTSARGTGELF
TRBV29-1	TRBJ2-5	SVERIQETQY
TRBV7-2	TRBJ2-7	ASSSRPTTGFEQY
TRBV9	TRBJ1-1	ASSLFWMNTEAF
TRBV6-5	TRBJ2-7	ASSRDRGYEQY
TRBV6-6	TRBJ1-1	ASSQLMNTEAF
TRBV6-5	TRBJ2-1	ASRRLAGLWNEQF
TRBV29-1	TRBJ2-7	SVRGGVGEQY
TRBV27	TRBJ1-1	ASSLSWTGSSFKAF